This note documents a single TCR beta chain sequence. The entry originates in a study of blood T cell repertoires in COVID-19. Per the original methods: Counts of nucleated cells, estimated from reference gene primer amplification, were obtained. Measured with immunoSEQ multiplex PCR; TCRdb has only the in-frame clones, and not every one. From that table come the V and J calls and clone size; the DNA was used to work out D and trimming. The sample holds about 73,000 clones, roughly 84% seen once. The CDR3 has 13 amino acids. Germline V gene sequence: CDR1 LNHDA, CDR2 SQIVND (reference sequence). Deletions cut 3 bases from V and 5 bases from J, with 8 bases between.

J is TRBJ2-4 and V is TRBV19; possible D gene TRBD1, 6 bases. The source material was peripheral blood. The source of this sequence is a man older than 75 with active or convalescent COVID-19. This CDR3 reads CASSMGAENIQYF. The DNA for the CDR3 is TGTGCCAGTAGTATGGGGGCTGAAAACATTCAGTACTTC.